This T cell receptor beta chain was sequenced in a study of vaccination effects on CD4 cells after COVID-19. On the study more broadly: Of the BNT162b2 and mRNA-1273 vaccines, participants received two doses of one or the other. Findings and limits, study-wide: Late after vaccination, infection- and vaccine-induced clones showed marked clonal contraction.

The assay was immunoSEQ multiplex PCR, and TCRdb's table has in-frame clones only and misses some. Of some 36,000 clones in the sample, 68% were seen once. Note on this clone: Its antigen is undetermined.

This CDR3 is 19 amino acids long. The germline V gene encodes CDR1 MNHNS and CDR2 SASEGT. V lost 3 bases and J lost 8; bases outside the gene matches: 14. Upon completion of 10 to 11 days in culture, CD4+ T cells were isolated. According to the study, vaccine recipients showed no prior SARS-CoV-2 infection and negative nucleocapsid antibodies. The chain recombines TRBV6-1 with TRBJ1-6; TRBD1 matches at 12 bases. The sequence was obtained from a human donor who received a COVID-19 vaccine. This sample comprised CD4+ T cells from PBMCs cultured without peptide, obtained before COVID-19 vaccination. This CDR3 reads CASSDPPTPRDRGHSPLHF. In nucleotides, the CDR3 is TGTGCCAGCAGTGATCCGCCAACTCCCCGGGACAGGGGGCATTCACCCCTCCACTTT.